One sample yielded the 16 T cell receptor beta chains listed below, sequenced in a study of T cell responses to AZD1222 COVID-19 vaccine. Some clones are missing from TCRdb's copy, which holds only in-frame ones; the method was immunoSEQ multiplex PCR. The sample records some 180,000 clones, about nine tenths being singletons. The input for sequencing was peripheral blood, taken 28 days after the second AZD1222 dose. The receptors here all came from an adult who received the AZD1222 COVID-19 vaccine.

This chain uses TRBV14 with TRBJ2-7; TRBD1 agrees at 10 bases. CDR3 length: 17 amino acids. Trimming at V came to 3 bases and at J to 1 base, leaving 9 bases not matched to a gene. Germline V gene sequence: CDR1 SGHDN, CDR2 FVKESK. Written as DNA, the CDR3 is TGTGCCAGCAGCCATTTCGACAGGGGGCATATATCCTACGAGCAGTACTTC. It yields the protein CASSHFDRGHISYEQYF.

This CDR3 is CASSLSPGSGTTEAFF. CDR3 bases: TGTGCCAGCAGCTTATCCCCCGGGTCAGGGACCACTGAAGCTTTCTTT. V gene TRBV7-3 combines with J gene TRBJ1-1; D perhaps matches TRBD1 (5 bases). The CDR3 contains 16 residues. V was shortened by 2 bases and J by 4 bases, with 17 bases between the two germline ends. The germline V gene encodes CDR1 SGHTA and CDR2 FQGTGA.

The gene calls are TRBV4-2 and TRBJ2-1, with D perhaps TRBD1 or TRBD2 (5 bases each). V lost 0 bases and J 5 bases, leaving 8 bases between the germline ends. Germline V gene lookup returns CDR1 LGHNA and CDR2 YNFKEQ. This CDR3 is 14 amino acids long. This CDR3 reads CASSQEGRDNEQFF. The DNA for the CDR3 is TGTGCCAGCAGCCAAGAGGGGCGGGACAATGAGCAGTTCTTC.

The gene calls are TRBV4-3 and TRBJ2-7; 7 positions match TRBD1. The CDR3 length is 15 residues. The junction had 8 bases not matched to a gene; V was cut back by 4 bases and J by 2 bases. Looked up from germline, CDR1 is LGHNA and CDR2 is YSLEER. The CDR3 coding sequence is TGCGCCAGCAGCCGCCTACAGGGGATCCCCTACGAGCAGTACTTC. Translated, it gives CASSRLQGIPYEQYF.

This sequence joins TRBV7-2 and TRBJ2-1; D unresolved. The CDR3 is 13 amino acids. Germline V gene sequence: CDR1 SGHTA, CDR2 FQGNSA. Trimming took off 1 base at V and 9 bases at J, with 10 bases between the two ends. The CDR3 protein is CASSLVRMGEQFF. CDR3 DNA: TGTGCCAGCAGCTTAGTCCGGATGGGTGAGCAGTTCTTC.

The chain joins TRBV27 to TRBJ2-2; 8 bases are a match to TRBD1. The V and J ends lost 7 bases and 6 bases, in that order; junction bases with no gene match: 16. Germline CDR1 and CDR2: MNHEY and SMNVEV (reference sequence). CDR3 length: 17 amino acids. CDR3 DNA: TGTGCCAGCACCAGACAATTCCGGACAGGGACCGCCGGGGAGCTGTTTTTT. The encoded protein is CASTRQFRTGTAGELFF.

This sequence joins TRBV4-1 and TRBJ2-7, with D perhaps matching TRBD1 (6 bases). This CDR3 has 17 amino acids. Trimming removed 2 bases at V and 8 bases at J, with 25 bases between. Germline values: CDR1 MGHRA, CDR2 YSYEKL. The CDR3 DNA sequence: TGCGCCAGCAGCCAACCCCAACAGGGTGTTAGTTCTCGGAAGCAGTACTTC. Translated: CASSQPQQGVSSRKQYF.

The CDR3 loop is CASSFFGTGNTEAFF. The CDR3 DNA follows: TGCGCCAGCAGCTTTTTCGGGACAGGGAACACTGAAGCTTTCTTT. The chain employs TRBV5-1 and TRBJ1-1, with TRBD1 matching 8 bases. Trimming at V came to 2 bases and at J to 1 base, leaving 4 bases not matched to a gene. Germline CDR1 and CDR2: SGHRS and YFSETQ. This CDR3 spans 15 amino acids.

CDR3 DNA: TGTGCCAGCAGCCAAGGGGGCAAATATGAGCAGTTCTTC. As protein: CASSQGGKYEQFF. The gene calls are TRBV14 and TRBJ2-1, with a tentative D call TRBD1 (5 bases). This CDR3 is built from 13 residues. From germline, CDR1 is SGHDN and CDR2 FVKESK. V dropped 1 base and J dropped 8 bases, with 9 bases sitting between them.

The gene calls are TRBV30 and TRBJ1-6; D is uncertain. Germline CDR1 GTSNPN, CDR2 SVGIG (reference sequence). The CDR3 is made up of 13 amino acids. V was shortened by 1 base and J by 8 bases, with 9 bases between the two germline ends. The CDR3 DNA sequence: TGTGCCTGGAGTGCTTACAGTGATTCACCCCTCCACTTT. This sequence encodes CAWSAYSDSPLHF.

This sequence joins TRBV5-1 and TRBJ2-3, with D possibly matching TRBD1 (6 bases). There are 13 residues in the CDR3. V was trimmed by 2 bases and J by 5 bases, leaving 9 bases between them. CDR1 and CDR2 from the germline V gene are SGHRS and YFSETQ. CDR3 DNA: TGCGCCAGCAGCTTTGGACAGCAAGATACGCAGTATTTT. Protein sequence: CASSFGQQDTQYF.

V gene TRBV11-3 combines with J gene TRBJ2-2; D is unresolved. Germline V gene lookup returns CDR1 SGHNT and CDR2 YENEEA. The V and J ends lost 6 bases and 5 bases respectively, with 7 bases between them. The CDR3 is made up of 12 amino acids. The CDR3 loop is CASRSGTGELFF. The CDR3 DNA sequence: TGTGCCAGCAGATCTGGGACCGGGGAGCTGTTTTTT.

The chain has TRBV28 and TRBJ2-4; unclear D gene. The germline gives CDR1 MDHEN, CDR2 SYDVKM. Trimming took off 6 bases at V and 9 bases at J, with 21 bases between the two ends. The CDR3 covers 15 residues. The CDR3 is CASRGSTVHTGIQYF. Here the CDR3 DNA reads TGTGCCAGCAGGGGCTCGACTGTCCACACGGGCATTCAGTACTTC.

The rearrangement uses TRBV2 and TRBJ2-3; 9 positions match TRBD2. V gave up 6 bases and J gave up 14 bases; unmatched junction bases: 15. CDR3 length: 14 residues. Germline V gives CDR1 SNHLY, CDR2 FYNNEI. CDR3 nucleotide sequence: TGTGCCAGCAGCGATTCTAGCGGGACCCCCCTTCCGTATTTT. Translating gives CASSDSSGTPLPYF.

This chain connects TRBV4-1 to TRBJ1-2, with D unclear. The germline CDR1 and CDR2 sequences are MGHRA and YSYEKL. The CDR3 has 13 amino acids. V shed 0 bases and J shed 6 bases, with 8 bases lying between them. CDR3 nucleotide sequence: TGCGCCAGCAGCCAAGATTCGGGAGATGGCTACACCTTC. Its protein is CASSQDSGDGYTF.

The J gene is TRBJ2-2, the V gene TRBV2; the match to TRBD2 covers 8 bases. Germline CDR1 reads SNHLY; CDR2 reads FYNNEI. The V segment lost 7 bases and the J segment 5 bases; nucleotides outside the gene matches: 3. CDR3 length equals 13 residues. The CDR3 DNA sequence: TGTGCCAGCACGATAGCGGGGACCGGGGAGCTGTTTTTT. This encodes CASTIAGTGELFF. Drawing the rest from reference TRBV2 and TRBJ2-2, the complete variable domain is EPEVTQTPSHQVTQMGQEVILRCVPISNHLYFYWYRQILGQKVEFLVSFYNNEISEKSEIFDDQFSVERPDGSNFTLKIRSTKLEDSAMYFCASTIAGTGELFFGEGSRLTVL.